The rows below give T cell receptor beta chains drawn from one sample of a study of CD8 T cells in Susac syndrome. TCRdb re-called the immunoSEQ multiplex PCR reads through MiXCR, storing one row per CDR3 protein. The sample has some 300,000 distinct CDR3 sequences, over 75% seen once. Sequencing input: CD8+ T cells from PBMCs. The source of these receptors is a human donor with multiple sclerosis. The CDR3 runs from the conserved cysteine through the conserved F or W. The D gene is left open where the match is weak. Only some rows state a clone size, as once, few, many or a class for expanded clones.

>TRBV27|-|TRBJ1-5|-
CASSLSGTGQPQHF
TGTGCCAGCAGTTTATCGGGTACGGGTCAGCCCCAGCATTTT
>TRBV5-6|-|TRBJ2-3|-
CASSLSPGVGDTQYF
TGTGCCAGCAGCTTGAGCCCGGGGGTGGGCGATACGCAGTATTTT
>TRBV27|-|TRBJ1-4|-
CASSLLWGASEKLFF
TGTGCCAGCAGTTTACTATGGGGGGCCAGTGAAAAACTGTTTTTT
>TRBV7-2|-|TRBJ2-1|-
CASSLVWWEKTNEQFF
TGTGCCAGCAGCTTAGTTTGGTGGGAGAAGACCAATGAGCAGTTCTTC
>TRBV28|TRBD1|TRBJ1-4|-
CASSPPGQGTEKLFF
TGTGCCAGCAGTCCTCCGGGACAGGGGACAGAAAAACTGTTTTTT
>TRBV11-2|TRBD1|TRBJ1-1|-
CASSLVRGTGGTNTEAFF
TGTGCCAGCAGCTTAGTAAGGGGGACAGGAGGGACGAACACTGAAGCTTTCTTT
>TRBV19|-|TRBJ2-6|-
CASSITFSGANVLTF
TGTGCCAGTAGTATCACGTTCTCTGGGGCCAACGTCCTGACTTTC
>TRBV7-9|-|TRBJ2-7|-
CASSLQNYEQYF
TGTGCCAGCAGCTTACAAAACTACGAGCAGTACTTC
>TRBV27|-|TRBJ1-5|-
CASSWSGHQPQHF
TGTGCCAGCAGTTGGTCCGGACATCAGCCCCAGCATTTT
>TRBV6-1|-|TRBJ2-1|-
CASSLRDSGPYNEQFF
TGTGCCAGCAGCCTCCGGGATAGCGGTCCCTACAATGAGCAGTTCTTC
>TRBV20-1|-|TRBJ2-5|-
CSARDVSPDFPQETQYF
TGCAGTGCTAGAGATGTATCCCCGGACTTCCCACAAGAGACCCAGTACTTC
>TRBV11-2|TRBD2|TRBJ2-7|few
CASSFSSGLYEQYF
TGTGCCAGCAGCTTTTCTAGCGGCCTCTACGAGCAGTACTTC
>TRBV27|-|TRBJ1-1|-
CASSPLGQREAFF
TGTGCCAGCAGTCCTCTTGGACAGCGCGAAGCTTTCTTT
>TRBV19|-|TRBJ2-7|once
CASSIDDGSYEQYF
TGTGCCAGTAGTATTGACGACGGCTCCTACGAGCAGTACTTC
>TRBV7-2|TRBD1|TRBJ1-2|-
CASSSFLPGTDNGYTF
TGTGCCAGCAGCTCCTTCCTCCCCGGGACAGACAATGGCTACACCTTC
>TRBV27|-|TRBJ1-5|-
CASSDLPGAGNQPQHF
TGTGCCAGCAGTGACCTACCGGGGGCAGGCAATCAGCCCCAGCATTTT
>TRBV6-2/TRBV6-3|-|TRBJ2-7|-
CASSYSRGARRYEQYF
TGTGCCAGCAGTTACTCGCGCGGGGCCAGGAGGTACGAGCAGTACTTC
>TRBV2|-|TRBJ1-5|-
CASSESRPSNQPQHF
TGTGCCAGCAGTGAATCCAGACCTAGCAATCAGCCCCAGCATTTT
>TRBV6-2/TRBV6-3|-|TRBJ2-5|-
CASSYPTGLGETQYF
TGTGCCAGCAGTTATCCGACAGGCCTGGGGGAGACCCAGTACTTC
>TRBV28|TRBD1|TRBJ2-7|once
CASSSRDREYEQYF
TGTGCCAGCAGTTCTCGGGACAGGGAGTACGAGCAGTACTTC
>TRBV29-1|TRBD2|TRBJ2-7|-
CSVVAGEFSLEQYF
TGCAGCGTTGTTGCGGGAGAGTTCTCATTGGAGCAGTACTTC
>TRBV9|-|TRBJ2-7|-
CASSVGSSYEQHF
TGTGCCAGCAGCGTAGGTAGCTCCTACGAGCAGCACTTC
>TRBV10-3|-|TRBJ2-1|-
CAISEGLLEFF
TGTGCCATCTCGGAGGGGCTCTTGGAGTTCTTC
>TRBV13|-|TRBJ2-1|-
CASSLGSGSYNEQFF
TGTGCCAGCAGCTTAGGCAGCGGGTCCTACAATGAGCAGTTCTTC
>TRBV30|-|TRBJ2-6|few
CAWSGGAGANVLTF
TGTGCCTGGAGTGGGGGGGCTGGGGCCAACGTCCTGACTTTC
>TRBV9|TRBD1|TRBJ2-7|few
CASSVPTGTGIYEQYF
TGTGCCAGCAGCGTTCCGACCGGGACAGGGATCTACGAGCAGTACTTC
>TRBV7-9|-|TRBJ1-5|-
CASSLVAGASNQPQHF
TGTGCCAGCAGCTTAGTCGCAGGGGCGAGCAATCAGCCCCAGCATTTT
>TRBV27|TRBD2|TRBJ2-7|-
CASSPPPRLAESSYEQYF
TGTGCCAGCAGTCCACCCCCCCGACTAGCGGAGTCTTCCTACGAGCAGTACTTC
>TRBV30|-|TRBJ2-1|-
CAWSVSAGLYNEQFF
TGTGCCTGGAGTGTATCAGCGGGCCTTTACAATGAGCAGTTCTTC
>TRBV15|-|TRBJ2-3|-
CATGDPRASTDTQYF
TGTGCCACCGGGGACCCCAGAGCCTCCACAGATACGCAGTATTTT
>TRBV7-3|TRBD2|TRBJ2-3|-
CASSLMASGYTDTQYF
TGTGCCAGCAGCTTAATGGCTAGCGGCTACACAGATACGCAGTATTTT
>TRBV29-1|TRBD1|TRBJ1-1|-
CSVELQGWDTEAFF
TGCAGCGTTGAATTACAGGGGTGGGACACTGAAGCTTTCTTT
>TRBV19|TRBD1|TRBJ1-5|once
CASSSTGQPNQPQHF
TGTGCCAGTAGTTCAACGGGACAGCCCAATCAGCCCCAGCATTTT
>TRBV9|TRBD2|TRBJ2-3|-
CASSLSGKNADTQYF
TGTGCCAGCAGCCTTAGCGGGAAGAATGCAGATACGCAGTATTTT
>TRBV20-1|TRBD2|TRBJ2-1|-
CSARGGTSGAGGIHNEQFF
TGCAGTGCTAGAGGGGGGACTAGCGGAGCCGGAGGAATCCACAATGAGCAGTTCTTC
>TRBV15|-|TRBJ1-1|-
CATSRDLDVNTEAFF
TGTGCCACCAGCAGAGATTTGGACGTGAACACTGAAGCTTTCTTT
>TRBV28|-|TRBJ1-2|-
CASGRRASDYGYTF
TGTGCCAGCGGCCGGCGGGCCTCCGACTATGGCTACACCTTC
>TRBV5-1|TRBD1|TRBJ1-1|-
CASSLVGQGNLNTEAFF
TGCGCCAGCAGCTTGGTGGGACAGGGAAATTTGAACACTGAAGCTTTCTTT
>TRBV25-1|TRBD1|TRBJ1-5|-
CASSDRLHRGQPQHF
TGTGCCAGCAGTGATCGACTCCACAGGGGGCAGCCCCAGCATTTT
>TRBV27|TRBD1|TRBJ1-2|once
CASSSPTGWGYTF
TGTGCCAGCAGTTCGCCGACAGGGTGGGGCTACACCTTC
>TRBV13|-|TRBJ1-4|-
CASSEPGEKLFF
TGTGCCAGCAGCGAACCAGGGGAAAAACTGTTTTTT
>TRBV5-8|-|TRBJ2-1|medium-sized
CASSFVENNEQFF
TGTGCCAGCAGCTTCGTCGAGAACAATGAGCAGTTCTTC
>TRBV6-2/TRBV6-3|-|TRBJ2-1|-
CASTPGPTGYNEQFF
TGTGCCAGCACCCCGGGGCCTACGGGCTACAATGAGCAGTTCTTC
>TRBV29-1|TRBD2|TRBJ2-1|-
CSAKAGGPSNEQFF
TGCAGCGCGAAGGCGGGAGGGCCGAGTAATGAGCAGTTCTTC
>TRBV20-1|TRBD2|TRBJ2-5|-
CSARDVLRLAGEAQETQYF
TGCAGTGCTAGAGATGTCTTGAGGCTAGCGGGAGAGGCGCAAGAGACCCAGTACTTC
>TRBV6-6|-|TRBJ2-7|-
CASFRDSWDEQYF
TGTGCCAGCTTCCGAGACTCCTGGGACGAGCAGTACTTC
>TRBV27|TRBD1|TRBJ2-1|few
CASSSPGQGYNEQFF
TGTGCCAGCAGTTCACCGGGACAGGGTTACAATGAGCAGTTCTTC
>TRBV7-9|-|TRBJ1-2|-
CASSRFSEGAVYGYTF
TGTGCCAGCAGCCGTTTTTCGGAGGGAGCCGTCTATGGCTACACCTTC
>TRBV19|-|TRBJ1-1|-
CASRVRGGTEAFF
TGTGCCAGTCGAGTTCGGGGTGGCACTGAAGCTTTCTTT
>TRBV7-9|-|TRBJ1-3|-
CASSLKGGDHTIYF
TGTGCCAGCAGCTTAAAGGGGGGGGATCACACCATATATTTT
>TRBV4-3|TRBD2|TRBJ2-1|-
CASSPIGLAGGKSSYNEQFF
TGCGCCAGCAGCCCCATCGGACTAGCGGGAGGGAAGAGCTCCTACAATGAGCAGTTCTTC
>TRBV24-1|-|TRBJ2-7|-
CATSDSNSIYEQYF
TGTGCCACCAGTGATTCAAACAGTATCTACGAGCAGTACTTC
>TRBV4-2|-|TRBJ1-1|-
CASSQESRTGEMNTEAFF
TGTGCCAGCAGCCAAGAGTCCAGAACAGGAGAGATGAACACTGAAGCTTTCTTT
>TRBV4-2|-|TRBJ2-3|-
CASSQEWTWTTDTQYF
TGTGCCAGCAGCCAAGAATGGACTTGGACCACAGATACGCAGTATTTT